A single sample is the source of the 28 T cell receptor beta chains below, sequenced in a study of cytomegalovirus exposure and HLA in healthy donors. Primers for the PCR totalled 60 Vbeta and 13 Jbeta. TCRdb keeps only in-frame clones here, not all; method: immunoSEQ multiplex PCR. The sample yields around 74,000 clones, around three quarters seen once. The sequenced sample consisted of PBMCs. The receptors originated from a man aged 40-49 years in good health and CMV-seronegative.

The rearrangement uses TRBV18 and TRBJ1-6; D is uncertain. CDR1 KGHSH and CDR2 LQKENI come from the germline V gene. V lost 4 bases and J lost 0, with 22 bases in between. The CDR3 runs to 20 residues. CDR3 in DNA: TGTGCCAGCTCACGGCGGGGTCAAGGGAAAGATTCCTCCTATAATTCACCCCTCCACTTT. This sequence encodes CASSRRGQGKDSSYNSPLHF.

In this sample, this clone turned up a few times. The chain joins TRBV4-3 to TRBJ1-4; the D gene is possibly TRBD1 (6 bases). Trimming pared 3 bases from V and 0 bases from J, leaving 11 bases between. CDR1 is LGHNA, CDR2 YSLEER, per germline. The CDR3 contains 16 residues. In DNA form, the CDR3 reads TGCGCCAGCAGCCAGCCGGCAGGGGCAACTAATGAAAAACTGTTTTTT. Residues: CASSQPAGATNEKLFF.

The chain carries TRBV7-3 and TRBJ2-7, with 9 nucleotides matching TRBD1. CDR1 is SGHTA, CDR2 FQGTGA, per germline. The junction had 8 bases not matched to a gene; V was cut back by 5 bases and J by 6 bases. The CDR3 covers 14 residues. The CDR3 here is CASSPRGQGGEQYF. Here the CDR3 DNA reads TGTGCCAGCAGCCCACGGGGACAGGGCGGCGAGCAGTACTTC.

This rearrangement joins TRBV4-2 to TRBJ2-7; 8 bases align to TRBD2. The V and J ends lost 0 bases and 0 bases, in that order; junction bases with no gene match: 7. This CDR3 comprises 17 residues. Germline CDR1 reads LGHNA; CDR2 reads YNFKEQ. The CDR3 is CASSQDGASGGSYEQYF. CDR3 nucleotide sequence: TGTGCCAGCAGCCAAGATGGGGCCAGCGGGGGCTCCTACGAGCAGTACTTC.

The chain uses TRBV4-3 and TRBJ1-6; 8 bases map to TRBD1. Germline lookup yields CDR1 LGHNA and CDR2 YSLEER. CDR3 length equals 17 residues. Unmatched junction bases numbered 9, after V lost 1 base and J lost 7 bases. CDR3 protein: CASSQGTGTRRNSPLHF. In DNA, the CDR3 is TGCGCCAGCAGCCAAGGGACAGGGACCCGTCGGAATTCACCCCTCCACTTT.

This clone was detected only once. The J gene is TRBJ1-6, the V gene TRBV5-1, with TRBD1 as a possible D gene (5 bases). CDR3 size: 17 residues. Between the trimmed V and J ends, which lost 0 bases and 3 bases, there was a span of 13 bases. Per the germline V gene, CDR1 is SGHRS and CDR2 is YFSETQ. CDR3 sequence (DNA): TGCGCCAGCAGCTTGGCCGCACAGCAGGGCTATAATTCACCCCTCCACTTT. It yields the protein CASSLAAQQGYNSPLHF. The whole variable domain, filled in from reference TRBV5-1 and TRBJ1-6, reads KAGVTQTPRYLIKTRGQQVTLSCSPISGHRSVSWYQQTPGQGLQFLFEYFSETQRNKGNFPGRFSGRQFSNSRSEMNVSTLELGDSALYLCASSLAAQQGYNSPLHFGNGTRLTVT.

The rearrangement links TRBV28 to TRBJ2-5; 7 bases match TRBD1. The CDR3 is 14 residues long. V shed 6 bases and J 2 bases; nucleotides not matched to a gene: 6. The germline V gene encodes CDR1 MDHEN and CDR2 SYDVKM. The CDR3 is CASRRTGQQETQYF. The CDR3 nucleotides read TGTGCCAGCAGGCGAACGGGACAGCAAGAGACCCAGTACTTC.

The chain has TRBV12-5 and TRBJ2-7; D may be TRBD1 (5 bases). The CDR3 is 14 amino acids. The germline V and J ends were trimmed by 0 bases and 3 bases, with 9 bases remaining between them. Germline lookup yields CDR1 LGHNT and CDR2 FRNRAP. The CDR3 DNA sequence: TGTGCTAGTGGTTTGGTACCAGGGATCTACGAGCAGTACTTC. Translation: CASGLVPGIYEQYF.

J is TRBJ1-1 and V is TRBV4-2, with D uncertain. Germline CDR1 and CDR2: LGHNA and YNFKEQ. The CDR3 is 13 amino acids. V was clipped by 4 bases and J by 0 bases, with 6 bases between them. The CDR3 here is CASSRQLNTEAFF. Here the CDR3 DNA reads TGTGCCAGCAGCCGCCAGTTGAACACTGAAGCTTTCTTT.

This clone was detected a few times. The chain combines TRBV6-5 with TRBJ1-4; 7 nucleotides align to TRBD1. The CDR3 consists of 15 residues. Germline values: CDR1 MNHEY, CDR2 SVGAGI. The ends lost 8 bases at V and 5 bases at J; junction bases unmatched: 11. The CDR3 nucleotides read TGTGCCAGCGGGGAAGTGTCAGGGGGAAATGAAAAACTGTTTTTT. Its translation: CASGEVSGGNEKLFF.

This clone was detected a few times. This sequence joins TRBV11-2 and TRBJ2-7; 7 bases agree with TRBD1. CDR3 length: 18 residues. J gave up 8 bases and V 5 bases, and 24 bases lay outside the gene matches. Germline values: CDR1 SGHAT, CDR2 FQNNGV. CDR3 in DNA: TGTGCCAGCAGCCCCGACGTAAGGACAGGAACGGGCGGGCAGAAGCAGTACTTC. Protein: CASSPDVRTGTGGQKQYF.

The chain combines TRBV6-5 with TRBJ1-6; D unclear. The CDR3 is 12 amino acids. Trimming stripped 6 bases from V and 11 bases from J, with 11 bases between. The germline CDR1 and CDR2 sequences are MNHEY and SVGAGI. The CDR3 DNA is TGTGCCAGCAGCCGCAGTGCTCCACCCCTCCACTTT. It codes for CASSRSAPPLHF.

The table lists this clone with a count of one. The chain links TRBV4-1 to TRBJ2-7; maybe TRBD2 (5 bases). V gave up 4 bases and J gave up 4 bases, with 14 bases separating them. Germline-derived CDR1 and CDR2 are MGHRA and YSYEKL. This CDR3 is built from 14 residues. The CDR3 DNA follows: TGCGCCAGCAGCCGGACTGGCTTCGAGTACGAGCAGTACTTC. The encoded protein is CASSRTGFEYEQYF.

Only a few counts were recorded for this clone. V gene TRBV5-6 combines with J gene TRBJ2-5; 7 bases fit TRBD2. CDR3 length: 16 amino acids. The germline CDR1 and CDR2 sequences are SGHDT and YYEEEE. J gave up 4 bases and V 2 bases, and 11 bases lay outside the gene matches. CDR3 sequence (DNA): TGTGCCAGCAGCTTTCCGGGAACACGGGGGGTAGAGACCCAGTACTTC. Protein product: CASSFPGTRGVETQYF.

In the case of this clone: One junction end does not reproduce the germline sequence, and a read error may be involved. The V call is TRBV29-1, the J call TRBJ1-4; D perhaps matches TRBD1 (5 bases). Germline CDR1 is SQVTM and CDR2 is ANQGSEA. This CDR3 comprises 13 residues. The CDR3 nucleotides are TGCAGCGCTGGGGCCCGCGCTAATAAAAAACTGTTTTTT. It specifies CSAGARANKKLFF.

The chain employs TRBV11-3 and TRBJ2-2, with 7 nucleotides matching TRBD2. Germline values: CDR1 SGHNT, CDR2 YENEEA. The CDR3 covers 15 residues. V gave up 1 base and J gave up 1 base; unmatched junction bases: 0. The CDR3 here is CASSLGGGNTGELFF. CDR3 DNA: TGTGCCAGCAGCTTAGGCGGGGGGAACACCGGGGAGCTGTTTTTT. Using reference TRBV11-3 and TRBJ2-2 for the parts outside the CDR3, the full variable domain is EAGVVQSPRYKIIEKKQPVAFWCNPISGHNTLYWYLQNLGQGPELLIRYENEEAVDDSQLPKDRFSAERLKGVDSTLKIQPAELGDSAVYLCASSLGGGNTGELFFGEGSRLTVL.

The rearrangement joins TRBV6-1 to TRBJ1-3, with TRBD1 matching over 8 bases. This CDR3 is built from 16 residues. Germline V gene sequence: CDR1 MNHNS, CDR2 SASEGT. Unmatched junction bases numbered 6, after V lost 2 bases and J lost 3 bases. As DNA, the CDR3 is TGTGCCAGCAGTGAACCCAGGGGGCATCTTGGAAACACCATATATTTT. Protein product: CASSEPRGHLGNTIYF.

The chain has TRBV30 and TRBJ2-5, with 12 bases identical to TRBD2. Germline-derived CDR1 and CDR2 are GTSNPN and SVGIG (reference sequence). This CDR3 comprises 16 residues. V shed 4 bases, J shed 5 bases, and the junction held 11 bases outside the gene matches. The CDR3 loop is CAWKGLAGSRRETQYF. DNA of the CDR3: TGTGCCTGGAAAGGACTAGCGGGGTCCCGTCGGGAGACCCAGTACTTC.

In its sample, this clone was seen once. This chain uses TRBV18 with TRBJ2-7; D call uncertain. Germline V gene lookup returns CDR1 KGHSH and CDR2 LQKENI. The V end was cut by 2 bases, the J end by 7 bases, with 18 bases between. This CDR3 is built from 15 residues. The CDR3 protein is CASSPGYGDLREQYF. The DNA for the CDR3 is TGTGCCAGCTCACCAGGATACGGAGACCTACGAGAGCAGTACTTC.

Of note for this clone: A read error may produce the germline difference seen at one junction end. Within the sample, other DNA sequences also encode this same CDR3. The chain combines TRBV11-3 with TRBJ2-2, with a weak D call TRBD2 (6 bases). This CDR3 contains 15 residues. From germline, CDR1 is SGHNT and CDR2 YENEEA. In DNA form, the CDR3 reads TGTGCCAGCAGCCGCGACCGGAGGGGAACCGGGGAGCTGTTTTTC. Amino acids: CASSRDRRGTGELFF. Combining the CDR3 with reference TRBV11-3 and TRBJ2-2 gives the whole variable domain EAGVVQSPRYKIIEKKQPVAFWCNPISGHNTLYWYLQNLGQGPELLIRYENEEAVDDSQLPKDRFSAERLKGVDSTLKIQPAELGDSAVYLCASSRDRRGTGELFFGEGSRLTVL.

The chain is built from TRBV4-2 and TRBJ1-2; maybe TRBD1 (6 bases). Per germline, CDR1 LGHNA and CDR2 YNFKEQ. This CDR3 is 15 amino acids long. V lost 2 bases to trimming and J lost 4 bases, with 14 bases between them. The CDR3 reads CASSQLLDRSYGYTF. As DNA, the CDR3 is TGTGCCAGCAGCCAACTCCTGGACAGAAGCTATGGCTACACCTTC.

The J gene is TRBJ2-3, the V gene TRBV7-2; a weak D match, TRBD2 (7 bases). V was shortened by 4 bases and J by 3 bases, with 14 bases between the two germline ends. Germline V lookup: CDR1 SGHTA, CDR2 FQGNSA. This CDR3 contains 15 residues. Written as DNA, the CDR3 is TGTGCCAGCAGCTCCCGGGGGGCAATGACAGATACGCAGTATTTT. Translation: CASSSRGAMTDTQYF. Supplemented by reference TRBV7-2 and TRBJ2-3, the full variable domain reads GAGVSQSPSNKVTEKGKDVELRCDPISGHTALYWYRQSLGQGLEFLIYFQGNSAPDKSGLPSDRFSAERTGGSVSTLTIQRTQQEDSAVYLCASSSRGAMTDTQYFGPGTRLTVL.

The rearrangement joins TRBV6-1 to TRBJ1-2, with a weak D call TRBD1 (6 bases). The CDR3 consists of 13 residues. V was clipped by 5 bases and J by 3 bases, with 10 bases between them. Germline V gene sequence: CDR1 MNHNS, CDR2 SASEGT. The CDR3 loop reads CASSSGTYYGYTF. The CDR3 DNA is TGTGCCAGCAGTTCCGGGACATACTATGGCTACACCTTC.

V usage is TRBV5-1 and J usage is TRBJ1-1, with a weak D call TRBD1 (5 bases). The V and J ends lost 2 bases and 0 bases respectively, with 11 bases between them. This CDR3 contains 15 residues. The V gene's germline CDR1 is SGHRS and CDR2 YFSETQ. This CDR3 reads CASSFREVMNTEAFF. The CDR3 DNA sequence: TGCGCCAGCAGCTTCAGGGAGGTCATGAACACTGAAGCTTTCTTT.

The CDR3 bases are TGTGCCAGCAGCTTGATGACAGAGAACACTGAAGCTTTCTTT. Its protein product is CASSLMTENTEAFF. The V gene is TRBV5-5, the J gene TRBJ1-1; a possible D gene is TRBD1 (5 bases). This CDR3 is 14 amino acids long. From germline, CDR1 is SGHKS and CDR2 YYEKEE (reference sequence). The germline V and J ends were trimmed by 1 base and 1 base, with 8 bases remaining between them.

The chain recombines TRBV7-2 with TRBJ2-7; perhaps TRBD1 as D (5 bases). The CDR3 runs to 14 residues. Germline V CDR1 and CDR2: SGHTA, FQGNSA. Trimming stripped 3 bases from V and 0 bases from J, with 9 bases between. The CDR3 spells CASSFPGRSYEQYF. The CDR3 coding sequence is TGTGCCAGCAGCTTCCCAGGGCGCTCCTACGAGCAGTACTTC.

This chain links TRBV7-9 with TRBJ1-1, with D uncertain. The CDR3 spans 11 residues. Per the germline V gene, CDR1 is SEHNR and CDR2 is FQNEAQ (reference sequence). DNA for the CDR3: TGTTCCTTAGCCCCCCCTTATGAAGCTTTCTTT. The encoded protein is CSLAPPYEAFF.

The rearrangement uses TRBV27 and TRBJ2-3; D is possibly TRBD2 (6 bases). Trimming pared 7 bases from V and 5 bases from J, leaving 19 bases between. The CDR3 runs to 15 residues. Germline CDR1 is MNHEY and CDR2 is SMNVEV (reference sequence). CDR3 DNA: TGTGCCAGCACCCGAGGGGACTCACGGAAAGATACGCAGTATTTT. Translation gives CASTRGDSRKDTQYF.